The sequence of this T cell receptor beta chain was determined in a study of vaccination effects on CD4 cells after COVID-19. Pools of viral peptides were used by the ViraFEST assay to expand antigen-specific CD4+ T cells ahead of sequencing. Researchers isolated CD4+ T cells once roughly nine days of culture had elapsed. The individual was infected with SARS-CoV-2 between March and December 2020, as confirmed by PCR. A density of approximately 2.2 million PBMC per well was used; these cells were cultured with 10 IU/ml IL-2 and about 9.5 ug/ml peptides. Germline CDR1 is SGHRS and CDR2 is YFSETQ. Unmatched junction bases numbered 16, after V lost 5 bases and J lost 7 bases. CDR3 size: 17 residues. Assay used: immunoSEQ multiplex PCR; TCRdb lists only in-frame clones, some missing. The sample has approximately 26,000 clones, about three quarters seen once. Concerning this clone itself: Its antigen is as yet unknown.

Study observations and caveats: Infection- and vaccine-induced clones contracted markedly late after vaccination. The authors studied few convalescent patients and collected no early post-infection timepoints.

This TCR came from a human donor who had a prior SARS-CoV-2 infection. The specimen was CD4+ T cells from PBMCs cultured with SARS-CoV-2 spike peptides, collected before COVID-19 vaccination. The chain uses TRBV5-1 and TRBJ1-4; 8 nucleotides match TRBD1. The CDR3 nucleotides read TGCGCCAGCAGGGGGGGGACAGGTGCCCACGGATTTGAAAAACTGTTTTTT. Protein sequence: CASRGGTGAHGFEKLFF.